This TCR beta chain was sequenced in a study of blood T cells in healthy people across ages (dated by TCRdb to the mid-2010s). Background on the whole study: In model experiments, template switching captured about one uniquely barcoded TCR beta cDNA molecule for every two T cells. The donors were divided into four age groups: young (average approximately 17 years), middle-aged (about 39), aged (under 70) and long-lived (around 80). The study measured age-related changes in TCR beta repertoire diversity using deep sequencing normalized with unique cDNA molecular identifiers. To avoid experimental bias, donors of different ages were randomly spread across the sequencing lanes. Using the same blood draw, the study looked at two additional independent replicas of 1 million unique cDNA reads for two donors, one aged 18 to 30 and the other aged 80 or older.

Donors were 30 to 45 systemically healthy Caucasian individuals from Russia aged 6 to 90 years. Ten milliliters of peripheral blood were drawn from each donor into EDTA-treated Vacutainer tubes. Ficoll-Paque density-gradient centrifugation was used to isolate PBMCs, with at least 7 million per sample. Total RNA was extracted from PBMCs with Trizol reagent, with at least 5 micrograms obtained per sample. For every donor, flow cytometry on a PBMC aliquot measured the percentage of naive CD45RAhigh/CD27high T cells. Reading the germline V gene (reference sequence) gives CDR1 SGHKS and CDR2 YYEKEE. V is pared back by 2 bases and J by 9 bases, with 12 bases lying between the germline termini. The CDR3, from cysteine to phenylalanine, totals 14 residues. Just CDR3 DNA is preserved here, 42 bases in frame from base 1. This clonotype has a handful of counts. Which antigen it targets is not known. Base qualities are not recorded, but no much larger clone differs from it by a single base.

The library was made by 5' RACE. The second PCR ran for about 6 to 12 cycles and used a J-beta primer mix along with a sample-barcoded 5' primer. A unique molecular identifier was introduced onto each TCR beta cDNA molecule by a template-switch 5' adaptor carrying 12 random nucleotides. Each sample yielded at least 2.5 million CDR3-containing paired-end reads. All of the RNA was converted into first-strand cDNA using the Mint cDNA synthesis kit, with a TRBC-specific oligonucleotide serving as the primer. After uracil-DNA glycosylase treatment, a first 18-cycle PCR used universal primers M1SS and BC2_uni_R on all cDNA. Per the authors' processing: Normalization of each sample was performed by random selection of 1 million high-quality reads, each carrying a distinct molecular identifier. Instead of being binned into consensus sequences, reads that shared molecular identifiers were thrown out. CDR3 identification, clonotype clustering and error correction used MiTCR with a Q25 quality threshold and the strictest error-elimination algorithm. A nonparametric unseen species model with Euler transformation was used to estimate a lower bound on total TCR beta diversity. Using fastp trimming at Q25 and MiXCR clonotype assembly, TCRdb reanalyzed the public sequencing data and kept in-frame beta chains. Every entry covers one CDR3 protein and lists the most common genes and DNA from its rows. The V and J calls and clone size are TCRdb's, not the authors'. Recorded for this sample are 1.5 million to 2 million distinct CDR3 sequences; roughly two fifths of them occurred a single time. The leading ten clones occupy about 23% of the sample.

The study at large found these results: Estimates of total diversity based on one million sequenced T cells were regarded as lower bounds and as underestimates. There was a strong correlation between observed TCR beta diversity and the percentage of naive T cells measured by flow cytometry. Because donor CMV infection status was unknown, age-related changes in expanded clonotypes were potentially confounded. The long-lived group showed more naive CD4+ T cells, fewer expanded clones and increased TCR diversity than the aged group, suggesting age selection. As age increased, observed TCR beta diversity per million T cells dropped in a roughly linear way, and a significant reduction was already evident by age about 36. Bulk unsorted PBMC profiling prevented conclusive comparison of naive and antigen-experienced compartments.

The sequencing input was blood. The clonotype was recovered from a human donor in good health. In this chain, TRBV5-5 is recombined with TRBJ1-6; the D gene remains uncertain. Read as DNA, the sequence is TGTGCCAGCAGCTTTTACCTCGAGCCTTCACCCCTCCACTTT. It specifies CASSFYLEPSPLHF.